The 19 T cell receptor beta chains below come from one sample, sequenced in a study of blood T cell repertoires in COVID-19. Sequencing was performed with immunoSEQ multiplex PCR; in TCRdb, only in-frame clones are kept and a portion is missing. The table records about 200,000 clones, approximately 82% of them present only once. Sequencing was performed on PBMCs or T cells enriched from blood (not recorded which). The receptors come from a woman in her sixties or seventies with acute COVID-19.

The chain uses TRBV7-2 and TRBJ2-5; 9 positions match TRBD1. The J segment lost 5 bases and the V segment lost 5 bases, leaving 9 bases of the junction unmatched. The CDR3 has 15 amino acids. CDR1 and CDR2 from the germline V gene are SGHTA and FQGNSA. CDR3 DNA sequence: TGTGCCAGCAGCCTACTAGGGACAGGGCACGAGACCCAGTACTTC. It translates to CASSLLGTGHETQYF.

This chain connects TRBV12-3 or TRBV12-4 to TRBJ1-5, with D unresolved. Deletions cut 2 bases from V and 7 bases from J, with 9 bases between. The CDR3 totals 13 residues. The CDR3 DNA reads TGTGCCAGCAGTTTATCGGGGAAGCAGCCCCAGCATTTT. This translates into CASSLSGKQPQHF.

The gene calls are TRBV4-2 and TRBJ1-1; D remains ambiguous. Trimming removed 1 base from V and 0 bases from J, with 15 bases in between. The CDR3 extends over 17 amino acids. CDR1 and CDR2 (germline): LGHNA, YNFKEQ. CDR3 in amino acids: CASSQGNYRTMNTEAFF. The DNA for the CDR3 is TGTGCCAGCAGCCAAGGGAATTACAGAACCATGAACACTGAAGCTTTCTTT.

The V and J genes are TRBV7-2 and TRBJ1-1; D is unclear. Germline-derived CDR1 and CDR2 are SGHTA and FQGNSA. Trimming pared 3 bases from V and 10 bases from J, leaving 21 bases between. This CDR3 is 15 amino acids long. The CDR3, as DNA: TGTGCCAGCAGCTTGGCCCCGGGCCACGAGGGTCGAGCTTTCTTT. The encoded protein is CASSLAPGHEGRAFF.

This chain uses TRBV30 with TRBJ1-1, with D possibly being TRBD1 (6 bases). The CDR3 totals 14 residues. Germline-derived CDR1 and CDR2 are GTSNPN and SVGIG (reference sequence). Trimming stripped 0 bases from V and 4 bases from J, with 12 bases between. The CDR3, as DNA: TGTGCCTGGAGTGTGCCAGGGGCCGGCACTGAAGCTTTCTTT. Residues: CAWSVPGAGTEAFF.

The chain recombines TRBV24-1 with TRBJ2-3; tentative D call: TRBD2 (6 bases). This CDR3 is built from 14 residues. Germline V gives CDR1 KGHDR, CDR2 SFDVKD. Trimming removed 6 bases at V and 2 bases at J, with 11 bases between. The CDR3 protein is CATSREQTTDTQYF. The CDR3 nucleotides are TGTGCCACCAGTCGGGAGCAGACCACAGATACGCAGTATTTT.

There are a few counts of this clone. The J gene is TRBJ2-3, the V gene TRBV19; D might be TRBD2 (6 bases). With 8 bases removed from V and 3 bases from J, the gap between germline ends came to 12 bases. This CDR3 is 13 amino acids long. Per germline, CDR1 LNHDA and CDR2 SQIVND (reference sequence). The CDR3 here is CASVEGATDTQYF. DNA for the CDR3: TGTGCCAGTGTGGAGGGAGCAACAGATACGCAGTATTTT.

This clone was seen once. This chain joins TRBV18 and TRBJ1-2, with D uncertain. Trimming stripped 1 base from V and 7 bases from J, with 13 bases between. The CDR3 extends over 14 amino acids. CDR1 and CDR2 (germline): KGHSH, LQKENI. This CDR3 is CASSPRADFGGYTF. CDR3 in DNA: TGTGCCAGCTCACCACGAGCAGACTTTGGTGGCTACACCTTC.

This rearrangement joins TRBV27 to TRBJ2-2; 7 bases align to TRBD1. The CDR3 runs 14 residues. The trim removed 3 bases at V and 4 bases at J, leaving 2 bases unmatched. Germline lookup yields CDR1 MNHEY and CDR2 SMNVEV (reference sequence). CDR3 sequence (DNA): TGTGCCAGCAGTTTCCCAGGGGGCACCGGGGAGCTGTTTTTT. Residues: CASSFPGGTGELFF.

The chain carries TRBV5-6 and TRBJ2-5, with D possibly matching TRBD1 (7 bases). V was trimmed by 4 bases and J by 3 bases, leaving 10 bases between them. Germline CDR1 reads SGHDT; CDR2 reads YYEEEE. The CDR3 is made up of 13 amino acids. The CDR3 here is CASSPRGEETQYF. The CDR3 nucleotides read TGTGCCAGCAGCCCCAGGGGGGAAGAGACCCAGTACTTC.

This chain links TRBV30 with TRBJ1-2; D gene ambiguous. Germline V gene sequence: CDR1 GTSNPN, CDR2 SVGIG (reference sequence). This CDR3 comprises 15 residues. The V gene lost 4 bases and the J gene lost 4 bases, with 19 bases spanning the gap. CDR3 DNA: TGTGCCTGGATTCTACTATCAGGAGGAGGCTATGGCTACACCTTC. Its translation: CAWILLSGGGYGYTF.

V usage is TRBV6-5 and J usage is TRBJ1-2; 8 bases align to TRBD1. The CDR3 runs 13 residues. V shed 6 bases and J 8 bases; nucleotides not matched to a gene: 8. From germline, CDR1 is MNHEY and CDR2 SVGAGI. CDR3 region: CASSPGTGGGYTF. The CDR3 DNA reads TGTGCCAGCAGCCCGGGGACAGGAGGAGGCTACACCTTC.

The rearrangement uses TRBV6-5 and TRBJ1-5, with TRBD1 matching over 7 bases. Germline assignment: CDR1 MNHEY and CDR2 SVGAGI. The CDR3 is 15 amino acids. J lost 2 bases, V lost 4 bases, and 5 bases had no gene match. The CDR3 sequence is CASSSSTGGNQPQHF. The CDR3 coding sequence is TGTGCCAGCAGTTCATCAACAGGGGGCAATCAGCCCCAGCATTTT.

This sequence joins TRBV7-9 and TRBJ2-1, with 7 bases matching TRBD2. Germline V CDR1 and CDR2: SEHNR, FQNEAQ (reference sequence). With 4 bases clipped from V and 7 bases from J, the junction kept 10 bases outside the gene matches. The CDR3 has 15 residues. The CDR3 protein is CASSWGTTGMNEQFF. As DNA, the CDR3 is TGTGCCAGCAGCTGGGGGACTACCGGAATGAATGAGCAGTTCTTC.

This clone was recorded only once. The genes are TRBV5-6 and TRBJ2-1, with 10 nucleotides matching TRBD2. Germline-derived CDR1 and CDR2 are SGHDT and YYEEEE. With V trimmed by 0 bases and J by 7 bases, 7 bases remained unmatched. The CDR3 contains 16 residues. CDR3 DNA: TGTGCCAGCAGCTTGGGGGGAGCGGGGGGGCAGAATGAGCAGTTCTTC. Translating gives CASSLGGAGGQNEQFF. Full variable domain (rest looked up from reference TRBV5-6 and TRBJ2-1): DAGVTQSPTHLIKTRGQQVTLRCSPKSGHDTVSWYQQALGQGPQFIFQYYEEEERQRGNFPDRFSGHQFPNYSSELNVNALLLGDSALYLCASSLGGAGGQNEQFFGPGTRLTVL.

The CDR3 is CASSIGQGAIYF. CDR3 coding DNA: TGTGCCAGCAGTATTGGACAGGGAGCCATATATTTT. V is TRBV6-1 and J is TRBJ1-3; 8 bases map to TRBD1. The germline CDR1 and CDR2 sequences are MNHNS and SASEGT. With V trimmed by 5 bases and J by 11 bases, 5 bases remained unmatched. The CDR3 sequence is 12 residues long.

The chain joins TRBV27 to TRBJ2-3, with D possibly matching TRBD1 (7 bases). Looked up from germline, CDR1 is MNHEY and CDR2 is SMNVEV (reference sequence). Trimming cost V 2 bases and J 6 bases, with 15 bases left between them. The CDR3 loop spans 15 amino acids. The DNA for the CDR3 is TGTGCCAGCAGTTTACCGTCAGGGGGGATGGATACGCAGTATTTT. It specifies CASSLPSGGMDTQYF.

In its sample, this clone was seen once. This chain uses TRBV19 with TRBJ1-2, with TRBD1 matching 7 bases. CDR1 is LNHDA and CDR2 is SQIVND in the germline V gene (reference sequence). V gave up 3 bases and J gave up 7 bases; unmatched junction bases: 11. This CDR3 has 15 amino acids. The CDR3 region is CASSIKGQSLSGYTF. The DNA for the CDR3 is TGTGCCAGTAGTATTAAGGGACAGTCCCTCAGTGGCTACACCTTC.

The gene calls are TRBV6-5 and TRBJ2-5; 11 nucleotides match TRBD2. With V trimmed by 6 bases and J by 9 bases, 6 bases remained unmatched. CDR3 size: 13 residues. Germline CDR1 reads MNHEY; CDR2 reads SVGAGI. The CDR3 loop is CASRRTGLAAQYF. The CDR3 DNA reads TGTGCCAGCAGGCGGACGGGACTAGCGGCCCAGTACTTC.